This T cell receptor (beta chain) appears in the sequencing data of a study of blood T cell repertoires in COVID-19. Across the whole study: Collection of acute and convalescent COVID-19 samples took place in the United States, Italy and Spain.

Donors of Cohort 3 who recovered were those that had two negative PCRs, clearance, or symptom resolution. Profiling relied on immunoSEQ multiplex PCR, and the TCRdb table lists in-frame clones only, not all of them. This table has 250,000 to 350,000 clones, 75% to 90% appearing once. Trimming took off 5 bases at V and 6 bases at J, with 14 bases between the two ends. The CDR3 is 13 amino acids. Germline CDR1 LNHDA, CDR2 SQIVND (reference sequence). The TCR originated in a woman in her twenties or thirties who had recovered from COVID-19. Sequencing used PBMCs or T cells enriched from blood (not recorded which). The chain couples TRBV19 to TRBJ2-7; D gene unclear. The CDR3 sequence: CASSVLTGSEQYF. The DNA of the CDR3 is TGTGCCAGTAGTGTACTGACTGGCTCCGAGCAGTACTTC. The variable domain in full, with the rest retrieved from reference TRBV19 and TRBJ2-7, is DGGITQSPKYLFRKEGQNVTLSCEQNLNHDAMYWYRQDPGQGLRLIYYSQIVNDFQKGDIAEGYSVSREKKESFPLTVTSAQKNPTAFYLCASSVLTGSEQYFGPGTRLTVT.